The entry below gives a single T cell receptor (beta chain) sequence along with its context. Germline CDR1 and CDR2: SGHVS and FQNEAQ. The CDR3 is 16 amino acids. The V gene lost 2 bases and the J gene lost 0 bases, with 11 bases spanning the gap. Sequencing was performed with immunoSEQ multiplex PCR; in TCRdb, only in-frame clones are kept and a portion is missing. Among 68,000 or so clones, about 91% were seen once, and the ten largest hold over 0.75%. This sample was included in a study of T cell clones after liver transplantation. Study at large: Immunosuppression withdrawal was tried within 2 years after liver transplantation in this trial. Standard immunosuppression, with no induction, continued until 12-24 months after transplant.

The TCR originated in a human patient who received a liver transplant. Some T cells may be transferred from the graft donor. The V gene is TRBV7-8, the J gene TRBJ1-3; D uncertain. The source material was CD4+ T cells from blood, sampled about 27 months after liver transplant. This chain's CDR3 is CASSLTTGISGNTIYF. CDR3 coding DNA: TGTGCCAGCAGCTTAACGACGGGGATCTCTGGAAACACCATATATTTT.